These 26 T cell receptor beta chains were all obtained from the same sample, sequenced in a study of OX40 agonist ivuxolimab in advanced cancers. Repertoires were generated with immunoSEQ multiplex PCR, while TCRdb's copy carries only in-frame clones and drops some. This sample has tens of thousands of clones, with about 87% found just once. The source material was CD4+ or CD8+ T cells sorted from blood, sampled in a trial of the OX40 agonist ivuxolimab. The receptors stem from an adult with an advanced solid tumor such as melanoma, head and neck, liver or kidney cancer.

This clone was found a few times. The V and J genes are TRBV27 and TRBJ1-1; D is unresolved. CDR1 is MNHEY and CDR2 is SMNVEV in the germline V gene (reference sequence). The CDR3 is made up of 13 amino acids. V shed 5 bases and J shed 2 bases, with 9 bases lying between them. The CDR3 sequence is CASSLGLNTEAFF. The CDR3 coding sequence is TGTGCCAGCAGTCTAGGGCTAAACACTGAAGCTTTCTTT.

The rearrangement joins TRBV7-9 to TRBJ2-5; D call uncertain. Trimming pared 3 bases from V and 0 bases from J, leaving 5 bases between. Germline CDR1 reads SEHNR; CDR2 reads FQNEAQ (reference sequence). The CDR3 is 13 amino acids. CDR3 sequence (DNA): TGTGCCAGCAGCTTTCCCGACCAAGAGACCCAGTACTTC. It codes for CASSFPDQETQYF.

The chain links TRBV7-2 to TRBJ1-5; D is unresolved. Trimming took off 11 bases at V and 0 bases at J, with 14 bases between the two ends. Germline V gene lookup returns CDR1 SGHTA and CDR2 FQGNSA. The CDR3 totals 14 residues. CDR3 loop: CASAPRDSNQPQHF. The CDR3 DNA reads TGTGCCTCCGCTCCGAGGGATAGCAATCAGCCCCAGCATTTT.

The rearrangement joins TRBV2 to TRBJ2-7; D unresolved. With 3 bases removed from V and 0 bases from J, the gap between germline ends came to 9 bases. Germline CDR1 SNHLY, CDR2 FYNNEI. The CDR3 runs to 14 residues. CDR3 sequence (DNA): TGTGCCAGCAGTGATGGGTCCGTCTCCTACGAGCAGTACTTC. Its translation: CASSDGSVSYEQYF.

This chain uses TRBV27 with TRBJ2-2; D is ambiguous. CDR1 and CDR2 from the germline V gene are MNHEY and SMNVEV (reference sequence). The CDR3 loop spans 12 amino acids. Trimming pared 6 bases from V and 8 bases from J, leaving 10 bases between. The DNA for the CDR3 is TGTGCCAGCAGGAATTGGGTGGGGGAGCTGTTTTTT. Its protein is CASRNWVGELFF.

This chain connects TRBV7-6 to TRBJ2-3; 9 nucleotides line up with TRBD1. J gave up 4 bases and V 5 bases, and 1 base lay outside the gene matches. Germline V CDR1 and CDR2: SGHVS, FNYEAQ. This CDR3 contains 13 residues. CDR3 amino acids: CASSRDRADTQYF. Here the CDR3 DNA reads TGTGCCAGCAGCCGGGACAGGGCAGATACGCAGTATTTT.

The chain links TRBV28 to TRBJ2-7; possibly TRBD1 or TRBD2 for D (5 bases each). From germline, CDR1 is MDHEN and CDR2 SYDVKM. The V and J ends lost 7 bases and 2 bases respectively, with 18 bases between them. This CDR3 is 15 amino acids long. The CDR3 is CASTIVGDVTYEQYF. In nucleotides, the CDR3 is TGTGCCAGCACAATCGTTGGGGACGTTACCTACGAGCAGTACTTC.

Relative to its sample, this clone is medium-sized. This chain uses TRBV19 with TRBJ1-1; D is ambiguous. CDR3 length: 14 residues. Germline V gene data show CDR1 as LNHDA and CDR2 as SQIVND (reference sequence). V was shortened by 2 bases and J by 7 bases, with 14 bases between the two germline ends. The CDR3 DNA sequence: TGTGCCAGTAGTATAACGTGGGGAGTTGTTGAAGCTTTCTTT. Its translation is CASSITWGVVEAFF.

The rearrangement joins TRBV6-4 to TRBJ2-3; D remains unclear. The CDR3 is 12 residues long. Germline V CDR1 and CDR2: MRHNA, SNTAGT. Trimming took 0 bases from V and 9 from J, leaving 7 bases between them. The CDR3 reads CASSDSPGTQYF. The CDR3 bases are TGTGCCAGCAGTGACTCTCCCGGAACGCAGTATTTT.

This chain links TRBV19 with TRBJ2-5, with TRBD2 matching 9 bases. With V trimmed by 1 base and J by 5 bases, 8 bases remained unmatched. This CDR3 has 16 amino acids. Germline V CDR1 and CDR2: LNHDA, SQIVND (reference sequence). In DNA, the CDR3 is TGTGCCAGTAGTATAGGAGCGGGAGGTGACCTGGAGACCCAGTACTTC. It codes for CASSIGAGGDLETQYF.

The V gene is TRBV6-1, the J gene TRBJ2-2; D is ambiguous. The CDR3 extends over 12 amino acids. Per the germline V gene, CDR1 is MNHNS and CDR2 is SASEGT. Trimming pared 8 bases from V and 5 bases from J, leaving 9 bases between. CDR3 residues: CASQAITGELFF. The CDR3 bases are TGTGCCAGCCAGGCGATAACCGGGGAGCTGTTTTTT.

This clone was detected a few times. This CDR3 is CASSQAGLQQRPYGEQFF. CDR3 coding DNA: TGCGCCAGCAGCCAAGCGGGGTTGCAACAGCGCCCCTATGGTGAGCAGTTCTTC. The rearrangement uses TRBV4-1 and TRBJ2-1, with D tentatively TRBD2 (5 bases). The CDR3 has 18 amino acids. Germline-derived CDR1 and CDR2 are MGHRA and YSYEKL. Trimming cost V 1 base and J 9 bases, with 25 bases left between them.

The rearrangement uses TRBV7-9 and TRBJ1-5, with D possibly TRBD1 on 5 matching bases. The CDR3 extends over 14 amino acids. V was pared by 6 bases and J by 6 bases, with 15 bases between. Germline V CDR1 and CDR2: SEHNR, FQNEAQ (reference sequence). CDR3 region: CASRGGDLGQPQHF. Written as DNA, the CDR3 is TGTGCCAGCAGGGGGGGGGACCTCGGTCAGCCCCAGCATTTT.

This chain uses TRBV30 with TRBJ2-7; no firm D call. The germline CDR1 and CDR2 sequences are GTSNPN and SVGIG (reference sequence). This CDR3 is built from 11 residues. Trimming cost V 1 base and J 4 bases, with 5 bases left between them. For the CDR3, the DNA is TGTGCCTGGAGTGAGGTATACGAGCAGTACTTC. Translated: CAWSEVYEQYF.

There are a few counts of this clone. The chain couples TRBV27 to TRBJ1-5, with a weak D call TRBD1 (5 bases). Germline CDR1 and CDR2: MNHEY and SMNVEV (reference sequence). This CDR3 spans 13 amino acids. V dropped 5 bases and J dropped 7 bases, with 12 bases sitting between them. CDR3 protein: CASSINGDQPQHF. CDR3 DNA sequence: TGTGCCAGCAGTATAAATGGGGACCAGCCCCAGCATTTT.

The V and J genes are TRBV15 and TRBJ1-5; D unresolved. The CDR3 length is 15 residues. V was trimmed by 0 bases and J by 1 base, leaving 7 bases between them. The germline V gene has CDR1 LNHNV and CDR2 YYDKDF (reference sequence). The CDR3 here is CATSRDGYSNQPQHF. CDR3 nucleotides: TGTGCCACCAGCAGAGATGGGTACAGCAATCAGCCCCAGCATTTT.

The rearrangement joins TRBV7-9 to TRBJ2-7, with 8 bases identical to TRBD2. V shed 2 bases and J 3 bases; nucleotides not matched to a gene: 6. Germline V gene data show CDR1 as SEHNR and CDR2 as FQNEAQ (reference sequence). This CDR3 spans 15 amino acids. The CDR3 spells CASSLLREGLYEQYF. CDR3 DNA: TGTGCCAGCAGCTTACTTCGGGAGGGCCTCTACGAGCAGTACTTC.

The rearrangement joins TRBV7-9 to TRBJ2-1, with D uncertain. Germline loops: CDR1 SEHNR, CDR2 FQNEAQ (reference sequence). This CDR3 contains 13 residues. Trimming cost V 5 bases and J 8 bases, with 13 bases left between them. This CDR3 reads CASSVSYRDEQFF. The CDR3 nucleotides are TGTGCCAGCAGCGTCTCCTATAGGGATGAGCAGTTCTTC.

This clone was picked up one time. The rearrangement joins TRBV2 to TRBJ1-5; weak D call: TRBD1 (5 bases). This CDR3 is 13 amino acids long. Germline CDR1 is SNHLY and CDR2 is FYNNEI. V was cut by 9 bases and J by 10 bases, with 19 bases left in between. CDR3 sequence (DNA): TGTGCCAGTCGGCCCAGGGTCCACGGACCCCAGCATTTT. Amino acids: CASRPRVHGPQHF.

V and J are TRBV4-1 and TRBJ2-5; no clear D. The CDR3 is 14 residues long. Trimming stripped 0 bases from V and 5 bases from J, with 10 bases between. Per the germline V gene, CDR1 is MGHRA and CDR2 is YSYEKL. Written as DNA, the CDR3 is TGCGCCAGCAGCCAAGAAACGTACGGGGAGACCCAGTACTTC. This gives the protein CASSQETYGETQYF.

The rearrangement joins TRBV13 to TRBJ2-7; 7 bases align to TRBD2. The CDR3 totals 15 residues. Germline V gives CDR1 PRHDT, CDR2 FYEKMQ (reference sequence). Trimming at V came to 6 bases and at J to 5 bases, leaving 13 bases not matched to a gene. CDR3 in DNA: TGTGCCAGCAGTCCCATGGGGGAGGGCCGGAACGAGCAGTACTTC. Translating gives CASSPMGEGRNEQYF. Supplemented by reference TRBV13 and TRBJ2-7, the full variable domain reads AAGVIQSPRHLIKEKRETATLKCYPIPRHDTVYWYQQGPGQDPQFLISFYEKMQSDKGSIPDRFSAQQFSDYHSELNMSSLELGDSALYFCASSPMGEGRNEQYFGPGTRLTVT.

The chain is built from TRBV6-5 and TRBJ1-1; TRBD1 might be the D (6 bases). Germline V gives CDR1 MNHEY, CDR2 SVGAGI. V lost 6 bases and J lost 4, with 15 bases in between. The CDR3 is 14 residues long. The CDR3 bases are TGTGCCAGCAGCGCCCTAGGGGGGATCACTGAAGCTTTCTTT. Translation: CASSALGGITEAFF.

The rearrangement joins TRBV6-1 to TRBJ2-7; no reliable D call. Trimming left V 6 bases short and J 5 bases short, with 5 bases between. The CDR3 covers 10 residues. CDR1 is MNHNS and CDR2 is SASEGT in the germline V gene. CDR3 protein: CASRGHEQYF. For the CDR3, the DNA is TGTGCCAGCAGAGGTCACGAGCAGTACTTC.

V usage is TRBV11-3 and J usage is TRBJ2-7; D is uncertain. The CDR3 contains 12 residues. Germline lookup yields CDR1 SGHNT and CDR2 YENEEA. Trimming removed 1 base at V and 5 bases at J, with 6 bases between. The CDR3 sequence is CASSLGGNEQYF. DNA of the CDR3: TGTGCCAGCAGCTTAGGGGGTAACGAGCAGTACTTC. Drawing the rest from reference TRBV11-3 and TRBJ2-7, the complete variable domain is EAGVVQSPRYKIIEKKQPVAFWCNPISGHNTLYWYLQNLGQGPELLIRYENEEAVDDSQLPKDRFSAERLKGVDSTLKIQPAELGDSAVYLCASSLGGNEQYFGPGTRLTVT.

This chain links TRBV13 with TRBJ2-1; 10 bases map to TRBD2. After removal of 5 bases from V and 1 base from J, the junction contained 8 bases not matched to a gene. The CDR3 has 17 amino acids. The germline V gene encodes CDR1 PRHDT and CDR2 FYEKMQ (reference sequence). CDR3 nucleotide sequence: TGTGCCAGCAGCCCGTACCAACTAGCGGGGTCCTACAATGAGCAGTTCTTC. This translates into CASSPYQLAGSYNEQFF.

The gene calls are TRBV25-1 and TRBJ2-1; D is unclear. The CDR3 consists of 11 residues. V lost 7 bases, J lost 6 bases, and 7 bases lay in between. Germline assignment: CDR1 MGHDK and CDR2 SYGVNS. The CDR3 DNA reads TGTGCCAGCACCCCGGGCAATGAGCAGTTCTTC. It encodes CASTPGNEQFF.